The T cell receptor (beta chain) described here comes from a study of T cells in Graves' hyperthyroidism and ophthalmopathy (dated by TCRdb to between 2018 and 2020). A note on the overall study: Peripheral blood was collected at initial diagnosis, before any treatment. Whether ophthalmopathy could be predicted prospectively was tested in an independent validation cohort made up of under 20 hyperthyroidism patients plus 17 patients who later progressed to ophthalmopathy. A discovery cohort of about 96 patients, roughly 45 with Graves' ophthalmopathy and 55 to 65 with stable Graves' hyperthyroidism, was used to find distinguishing TCR V-J signatures. In roughly six Graves' hyperthyroidism patients, the study also compared T-cell repertoires from thyroid tissue with T-cell repertoires from blood. After blood sampling, hyperthyroidism patients were treated with methimazole at a starting dose of 30 mg daily, and ophthalmopathy patients were treated with high-dose intravenous methylprednisolone. The paper describes TCR Vbeta CDR3 sequencing of 130 to 150 peripheral blood samples, made up of 43 ophthalmopathy patients, around 78 hyperthyroidism patients and roughly 17 progressor patients. For training and testing, the 95 to 100 patients in the discovery cohort were randomly divided in a 7:3 ratio. Results and caveats for the whole study, not just this receptor: In validation, the model predicted progression to ophthalmopathy with 60% to 71% sensitivity and about 72% specificity, a median of around six months before onset. Ophthalmopathy was separated from stable hyperthyroidism by a 13 V-J signature model, with over 85% sensitivity and about 81% specificity obtained in cross-validation and 80%/75% obtained in testing. No statistical method was used to set the sample size in advance, and investigators knew the group allocation. Most expanded thyroid clonotypes (frequency above 0.001) were also found in blood, which suggests that blood repertoires may mirror thyroid immune responses.

Amplification of TCR beta CDR3 regions was carried out from RNA transcripts. The first round of RT-PCR for the TCR CDR3 was performed with the HTBI primer set and the Qiagen OneStep RT-PCR kit. Libraries were constructed in a second round of multiplex PCR, after which size selection and purification were performed. The libraries were sequenced on an Illumina HiSeq2000 using paired-end 100 bp reads. Per the authors' processing: Raw data were processed with SOAPnuke, discarding reads with adapters, uncalled bases, mean Phred below 15, or no exact constant-primer or identifier match. COPE v1.2.5 was used to merge the high-quality paired reads, and each unique nucleotide sequence was defined as a clonotype. Clonotypes were aligned to IMGT TRBV, TRBD and TRBJ reference segments using MiTCR v1.1. The analysis was restricted to V-J combinations with a frequency above 0.0001, which together covered just over 99% of the repertoires. A TCS score was defined as the ratio between F50 (clonal expansion) and ExV (chaos), using BLOSUM62-based TCRdist between CDR3 peptides within each V-J. Welch's t-statistics and random forest reduced several hundred V-J features to about 12, which were used in a naive Bayes classifier (R e1071). Starting from the raw public reads, TCRdb applied fastp trimming at Q25, assembled clones with MiXCR and retained in-frame beta chains. Entries that share a CDR3 protein sequence are merged under the most common genes and DNA. The V and J calls were determined by TCRdb, not by the authors. Recorded for this sample are almost 250,000 distinct CDR3 sequences; 24% of them occurred a single time. 35% of the sample goes to the ten largest clones.

CDR1 and CDR2, per the germline V gene, are MDHEN and SYDVKM. Between the V and J ends, shortened by 5 bases and 1 base respectively, the junction contains 12 bases. From cysteine to phenylalanine, the CDR3 is 14 amino acids long. Only the CDR3 DNA stays, 42 bases, in frame from base 1. In the ophthalmopathy patients, disease was moderately to severely active, with a Clinical Activity Score of 3 or more, a NOSPECS grade of 4 or more, and a duration of less than 3 months. Patients with uncontrolled infections, other autoimmune diseases, pregnancy or lactation were excluded. Diagnoses were based on clinical symptoms, serum thyroxine and TRAb, thyroid ultrasound and orbital computed tomography. Ficoll-Paque density gradient centrifugation was used to isolate PBMCs from 9.5 to 10 ml of fresh peripheral blood. Total RNA was extracted using Trizol reagent, and RNA quality was assessed on an Agilent 2100 Bioanalyzer.

This clonotype showed up many times. Its antigen remains unidentified. One base away lies a much larger clone, so this may be a sequencing read error. Recombination linked TRBV28 to TRBJ2-7; TRBD1 is possibly the D segment (6 matching bases). Specimen: blood. The sequence was obtained from a woman aged 40 to 50 with Graves' ophthalmopathy. The DNA sequence follows: TGTGCCAGCAGTCCGGGACACCTATCCTACGAGCAGTACTTC. It translates as CASSPGHLSYEQYF. The reference TRBV28 and TRBJ2-7 proteins fill in what lies around the CDR3, so the full variable domain reads DVKVTQSSRYLVKRTGEKVFLECVQDMDHENMFWYRQDPGLGLRLIYFSYDVKMKEKGDIPEGYSVSREKKERFSLILESASTNQTSMYLCASSPGHLSYEQYFGPGTRLTVT.